The sequence of this T cell receptor beta chain was determined in a study of post-analysis software for immune sequencing data. The authors incorporated unique molecular identifiers into the TCR beta cDNA libraries. MiXCR, applied by TCRdb to the PCR reads, yields one record per CDR3 protein. Of roughly 150,000 distinct CDR3 sequences detected, roughly 35% appear once; the ten largest clones hold approximately 30%. CDR3 length equals 12 residues. Germline-derived CDR1 and CDR2 are MDHEN and SYDVKM. V shed 3 bases and J shed 11 bases, with 13 bases lying between them. The TCR sequence derives from a girl aged 5 to 17 with multiple sclerosis. The chain combines TRBV28 with TRBJ2-5; unclear D gene. Sample: blood, taken after autologous hematopoietic stem cell transplantation. For the CDR3, the DNA is TGTGCCAGCAGTTTCGCCCCGCAAGAGCAGTACTTC. Residues: CASSFAPQEQYF.